This entry lists 22 T cell receptor beta chains sequenced from one sample in a study of cytomegalovirus exposure and HLA in healthy donors (dated by TCRdb to the late 2010s). Libraries were constructed by the immunoSEQ multiplex PCR assay. The multiplex PCR relied on a mix of 60 forward primers for TCR Vbeta segments and 13 reverse primers for TCR Jbeta segments. Entries here come from immuneACCESS through TCRdb and include only in-frame sequences with V and J called. Some clones fail to appear in such tables; in the studies checked, an unresolved V gene covers under half of the shortfall, and the cause of the remainder is unknown. Within this sample are 140,000 or so clones, with 75% to 80% of them counted one time only. Of the sample, about 1.7% falls within the top ten clones. Sequencing used PBMCs. These receptors originate from a woman in her twenties or thirties in good health and CMV-seronegative.

This clone was picked up one time. This chain connects TRBV7-6 to TRBJ2-5, with TRBD2 matching 8 bases. Germline V gene sequence: CDR1 SGHVS, CDR2 FNYEAQ. The V segment lost 7 bases and the J segment 7 bases; nucleotides outside the gene matches: 14. The CDR3 covers 15 residues. This CDR3 is CASTNRSGGYGTQYF. The CDR3 bases are TGTGCCAGCACCAATCGCAGCGGGGGATATGGGACCCAGTACTTC. The complete variable domain, with remaining parts taken from reference TRBV7-6 and TRBJ2-5, reads GAGVSQSPRYKVTKRGQDVALRCDPISGHVSLYWYRQALGQGPEFLTYFNYEAQQDKSGLPNDRFSAERPEGSISTLTIQRTEQRDSAMYRCASTNRSGGYGTQYFGPGTRLLVL.

This sequence joins TRBV11-2 and TRBJ1-6; TRBD1 aligns across 7 bases. Germline V gives CDR1 SGHAT, CDR2 FQNNGV. The V segment lost 0 bases and the J segment 4 bases; nucleotides outside the gene matches: 3. The length of the CDR3 is 16 residues. CDR3 sequence (DNA): TGTGCCAGCAGCTTAGAGGGACAGTCATATAATTCACCCCTCCACTTT. The encoded protein is CASSLEGQSYNSPLHF. Filled out from reference TRBV11-2 and TRBJ1-6, the complete variable domain reads EAGVAQSPRYKIIEKRQSVAFWCNPISGHATLYWYQQILGQGPKLLIQFQNNGVVDDSQLPKDRFSAERLKGVDSTLKIQPAKLEDSAVYLCASSLEGQSYNSPLHFGNGTRLTVT.

The chain has TRBV7-2 and TRBJ1-1; TRBD1 matches at 7 bases. The junction had 5 bases not matched to a gene; V was cut back by 5 bases and J by 8 bases. The CDR3 runs 12 residues. In germline, CDR1 is SGHTA, CDR2 FQGNSA. DNA for the CDR3: TGTGCCAGCAGCCGACAGGGAACCGAAGCTTTCTTT. Its translation: CASSRQGTEAFF.

The sample holds one count of this clone. The V call is TRBV13, the J call TRBJ1-6, with TRBD1 matching over 10 bases. The CDR3 is made up of 17 amino acids. The germline V gene has CDR1 PRHDT and CDR2 FYEKMQ (reference sequence). Trimming removed 5 bases from V and 4 bases from J; junction bases left unmatched: 8. The CDR3 is CASSHRDRGQYNSPLHF. CDR3 in DNA: TGTGCCAGCAGCCACCGGGACAGGGGCCAATATAATTCACCCCTCCACTTT.

This clone was recorded once. The J gene is TRBJ2-1, the V gene TRBV5-1; 12 bases fit TRBD2. The CDR3 runs to 15 residues. The germline V gene encodes CDR1 SGHRS and CDR2 YFSETQ. J gave up 5 bases and V 3 bases, and 3 bases lay outside the gene matches. The CDR3 region has the DNA TGCGCCAGCAGCTGGACTAGCGGGGTAAACAATGAGCAGTTCTTC. Its translation is CASSWTSGVNNEQFF.

Worth noting for this clone: One junction end disagrees with the germline gene, perhaps due to a read error. The CDR3, as DNA: TGTTCCAGCAGCTTAGATAGGGGAAATGAGCAGTTCTTC. It yields the protein CSSSLDRGNEQFF. The gene calls are TRBV7-9 and TRBJ2-1; D may be TRBD1 (5 bases). Germline V gene sequence: CDR1 SEHNR, CDR2 FQNEAQ (reference sequence). This CDR3 has 13 amino acids.

The V call is TRBV2, the J call TRBJ2-2; TRBD1 agrees at 9 bases. The CDR3 consists of 14 residues. Unmatched junction bases numbered 6, after V lost 7 bases and J lost 6 bases. In germline, CDR1 is SNHLY, CDR2 FYNNEI. CDR3 in amino acids: CASKGTGIAGELFF. The CDR3 DNA sequence: TGTGCCAGCAAAGGGACAGGGATCGCCGGGGAGCTGTTTTTT.

This rearrangement joins TRBV6-5 to TRBJ1-1; tentative D call: TRBD1 (5 bases). Germline CDR1 reads MNHEY; CDR2 reads SVGAGI. This CDR3 is 13 amino acids long. V lost 2 bases to trimming and J lost 7 bases, with 11 bases between them. Here the CDR3 reads CASSYPDRGEAFF. The CDR3 DNA sequence: TGTGCCAGCAGTTACCCCGACAGAGGTGAAGCTTTCTTT.

The chain carries TRBV9 and TRBJ1-3, with D unresolved. Per the germline V gene, CDR1 is SGDLS and CDR2 is YYNGEE. V was pared by 4 bases and J by 6 bases, with 23 bases between. CDR3 length equals 17 residues. In DNA, the CDR3 is TGTGCCAGCAGCCGAGGTAACTCCGAGCAAATTGAAAACACCATATATTTT. Protein product: CASSRGNSEQIENTIYF.

The chain employs TRBV9 and TRBJ2-7; D remains unclear. This CDR3 comprises 14 residues. Trimming stripped 0 bases from V and 2 bases from J, with 9 bases between. Per the germline V gene, CDR1 is SGDLS and CDR2 is YYNGEE. CDR3 in DNA: TGTGCCAGCAGCGTAGAGGAGAGACCCTACGAGCAGTACTTC. Its translation: CASSVEERPYEQYF.

J is TRBJ2-7 and V is TRBV7-6; TRBD1 is a possible D gene (6 bases). Trimming shortened V by 5 bases and J by 9 bases, and 17 bases separated the two germline ends. The CDR3 consists of 13 residues. Germline CDR1 reads SGHVS; CDR2 reads FNYEAQ. The CDR3 sequence is CASSRDGRGGQYF. Here the CDR3 DNA reads TGTGCCAGCAGCCGAGATGGCAGAGGGGGGCAGTACTTC.

This clone was found once. V gene TRBV21-1 combines with J gene TRBJ2-3; no DNA check was done on the table's D call, TRBD2. TRBV21-1 is a known pseudogene. The CDR3 sequence is 13 residues long. This chain's CDR3 is CASFGPRRDTQYF. The CDR3 nucleotides read TGTGCCAGCTTCGGGCCTCGGAGGGATACGCAGTATTTT.

CDR3 amino acids: CATQRDRGVGELFF. As DNA, the CDR3 is TGTGCCACCCAAAGGGACAGGGGGGTCGGGGAGCTGTTTTTT. The chain couples TRBV19 to TRBJ2-2, with 11 bases fitting TRBD1. Looked up from germline, CDR1 is LNHDA and CDR2 is SQIVND (reference sequence). The CDR3 is 14 amino acids. V was clipped by 10 bases and J by 7 bases; unmatched bases: 8.

The chain uses TRBV5-6 and TRBJ2-7, with a possible D match to TRBD2 (6 bases). The germline gives CDR1 SGHDT, CDR2 YYEEEE. Trimming took 4 bases from V and 1 from J, leaving 15 bases between them. This CDR3 has 15 amino acids. This chain's CDR3 is CASSLIDGGSYEQYF. For the CDR3, the DNA is TGTGCCAGCAGCCTCATCGACGGGGGTTCCTACGAGCAGTACTTC.

The chain combines TRBV19 with TRBJ1-2; tentatively, D is TRBD1 (6 bases). Germline V gene sequence: CDR1 LNHDA, CDR2 SQIVND (reference sequence). This CDR3 comprises 13 residues. The V end was cut by 1 base, the J end by 4 bases, with 7 bases between. CDR3 bases: TGTGCCAGTAGTATAGCAGGGGCCTATGGCTACACCTTC. Residues: CASSIAGAYGYTF.

The chain employs TRBV10-2 and TRBJ1-5, with TRBD1 matching 7 bases. The CDR3 contains 15 residues. Germline lookup yields CDR1 WSHSY and CDR2 SAAADI. J was trimmed by 0 bases and V by 4 bases; bases with no gene match: 3. For the CDR3, the DNA is TGCGCCAGCAGTGGGGGACAGACTAGCAATCAGCCCCAGCATTTT. It encodes CASSGGQTSNQPQHF.

The gene calls are TRBV2 and TRBJ2-3; 11 positions agree with TRBD2. V lost 10 bases to trimming and J lost 5 bases; unmatched junction nucleotides: 11. CDR1 is SNHLY and CDR2 is FYNNEI in the germline V gene. The CDR3 spans 15 residues. CDR3 protein: CAIEGPGLAEDTQYF. CDR3 nucleotide sequence: TGTGCCATCGAGGGCCCGGGACTAGCGGAAGATACGCAGTATTTT.

There are a few counts of this clone. The chain has TRBV5-4 and TRBJ2-1; 7 nucleotides align to TRBD2. J lost 5 bases, V lost 0 bases, and 5 bases had no gene match. In germline, CDR1 is SGHNT, CDR2 YYREEE (reference sequence). The CDR3 has 15 amino acids. CDR3 DNA: TGTGCCAGCAGCTTGGTCGGGGGGACGAACAATGAGCAGTTCTTC. Encoded protein: CASSLVGGTNNEQFF.

This chain joins TRBV28 and TRBJ2-5, with 8 bases matching TRBD1. Germline V lookup: CDR1 MDHEN, CDR2 SYDVKM. The CDR3 totals 15 residues. The V gene end was trimmed by 1 base and the J gene end by 11 bases; junction bases not matched to a gene: 12. Written as DNA, the CDR3 is TGTGCCAGCAGTTTATCAGGGACAGGTCGGGTGTCACAGTACTTC. Residues: CASSLSGTGRVSQYF.

The chain couples TRBV29-1 to TRBJ1-1; 7 nucleotides agree with TRBD1. Trimming took 3 bases from V and 10 from J; bases not matched to a gene: 11. CDR3 size: 13 residues. Germline V CDR1 and CDR2: SQVTM, ANQGSEA. CDR3 loop: CSVEGQTREGAFF. CDR3 coding DNA: TGCAGCGTTGAGGGACAGACCCGCGAGGGAGCTTTCTTT.

This chain uses TRBV7-9 with TRBJ1-1, with a tentative D call TRBD1 (6 bases). The V end was cut by 3 bases, the J end by 8 bases, with 10 bases between. The CDR3 sequence is 12 residues long. Germline V lookup: CDR1 SEHNR, CDR2 FQNEAQ (reference sequence). The CDR3 here is CASSLGTGEAFF. In DNA, the CDR3 is TGTGCCAGCAGCTTGGGCACAGGGGAAGCTTTCTTT.

The chain employs TRBV5-5 and TRBJ1-3; unclear D gene. The CDR3 consists of 16 residues. The V end was cut by 0 bases, the J end by 2 bases, with 12 bases between. CDR1 and CDR2 (germline): SGHKS, YYEKEE (reference sequence). As DNA, the CDR3 is TGTGCCAGCAGCTTGGTGGAGACTTGGACTGGAAACACCATATATTTT. As protein: CASSLVETWTGNTIYF.